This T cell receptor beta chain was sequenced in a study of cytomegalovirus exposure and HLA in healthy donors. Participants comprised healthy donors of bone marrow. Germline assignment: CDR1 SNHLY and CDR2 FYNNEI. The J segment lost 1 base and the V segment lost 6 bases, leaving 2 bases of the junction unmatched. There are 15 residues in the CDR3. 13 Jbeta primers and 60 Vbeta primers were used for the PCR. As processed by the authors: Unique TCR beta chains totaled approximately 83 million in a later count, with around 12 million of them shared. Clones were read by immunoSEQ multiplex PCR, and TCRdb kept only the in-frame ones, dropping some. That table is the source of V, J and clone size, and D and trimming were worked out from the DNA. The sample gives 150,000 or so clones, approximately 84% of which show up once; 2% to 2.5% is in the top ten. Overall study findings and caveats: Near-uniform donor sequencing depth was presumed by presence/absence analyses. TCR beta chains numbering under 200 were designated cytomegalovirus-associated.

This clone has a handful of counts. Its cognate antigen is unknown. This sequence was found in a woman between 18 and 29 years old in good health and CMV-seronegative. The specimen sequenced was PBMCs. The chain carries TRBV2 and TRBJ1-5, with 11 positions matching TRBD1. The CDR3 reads CASSRDRGSNQPQHF. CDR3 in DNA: TGTGCCAGCAGCCGGGACAGGGGGAGCAATCAGCCCCAGCATTTT. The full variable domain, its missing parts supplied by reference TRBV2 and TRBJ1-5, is EPEVTQTPSHQVTQMGQEVILRCVPISNHLYFYWYRQILGQKVEFLVSFYNNEISEKSEIFDDQFSVERPDGSNFTLKIRSTKLEDSAMYFCASSRDRGSNQPQHFGDGTRLSIL.